This T cell receptor (beta chain) comes out of a study of T cell responses to AZD1222 COVID-19 vaccine. V lost 6 bases to trimming and J lost 3 bases; unmatched junction nucleotides: 4. CDR1 MDHEN and CDR2 SYDVKM come from the germline V gene. This CDR3 contains 13 residues. Remarks on this clone: Its specificity is not known.

Sequenced by immunoSEQ multiplex PCR; TCRdb stores in-frame clones only, minus some. Of about 48,000 clones listed, about nine tenths are singletons. Whole-study results and caveats: With dominance at 160-218 and 743-854, vaccine-associated CD4 TCRs spanned spike.

The clonotype was recovered from an adult who received the AZD1222 COVID-19 vaccine. The rearrangement links TRBV28 to TRBJ1-1; 7 positions match TRBD1. Material: peripheral blood, obtained 28 days after the second AZD1222 dose. DNA for the CDR3: TGTGCCAGCAGGACAGGGTACGACACTGAAGCTTTCTTT. It yields the protein CASRTGYDTEAFF.